This entry lists 23 T cell receptor beta chains sequenced from one sample in a study of blood T cell repertoires in COVID-19. The data were produced by immunoSEQ multiplex PCR, yet TCRdb's version contains in-frame clones alone and is incomplete. The sample yields roughly 180,000 clones, approximately 90% seen once. The material sequenced was peripheral blood. These receptors were taken from a man aged 65-85 years with active or convalescent COVID-19.

The rearrangement uses TRBV7-6 and TRBJ1-5, with 8 bases matching TRBD1. J gave up 5 bases and V 5 bases, and 8 bases lay outside the gene matches. This CDR3 has 15 amino acids. Germline V CDR1 and CDR2: SGHVS, FNYEAQ. CDR3 amino acids: CASSNRQGLYQPQHF. The CDR3 nucleotides read TGTGCCAGCAGCAACCGACAGGGGTTGTATCAGCCCCAGCATTTT.

This chain uses TRBV20-1 with TRBJ2-7, with unresolved D. Germline CDR1 DFQATT, CDR2 SNEGSKA (reference sequence). The CDR3 has 11 residues. Trimming left V 1 base short and J 4 bases short, with 5 bases between. CDR3 amino acids: CSARAQYEQYF. The CDR3 DNA reads as TGCAGTGCTAGAGCCCAATACGAGCAGTACTTC.

The chain joins TRBV9 to TRBJ1-4; D gene uncertain. Germline loops: CDR1 SGDLS, CDR2 YYNGEE. The CDR3 covers 14 residues. Trimming shortened V by 2 bases and J by 7 bases, and 12 bases separated the two germline ends. The CDR3 DNA reads as TGTGCCAGCAGCGTGGGAGGATCTCGTGAAAAACTGTTTTTT. This encodes CASSVGGSREKLFF. The whole variable domain, filled in from reference TRBV9 and TRBJ1-4, reads DSGVTQTPKHLITATGQRVTLRCSPRSGDLSVYWYQQSLDQGLQFLIQYYNGEERAKGNILERFSAQQFPDLHSELNLSSLELGDSALYFCASSVGGSREKLFFGSGTQLSVL.

The chain has TRBV25-1 and TRBJ2-2, with 12 positions matching TRBD2. This CDR3 is built from 16 residues. Germline loops: CDR1 MGHDK, CDR2 SYGVNS. J lost 5 bases, V lost 4 bases, and 5 bases had no gene match. In nucleotides, the CDR3 is TGTGCCAGCAGTGGTCTAGCGGGGGGGATAACCGGGGAGCTGTTTTTT. Translation: CASSGLAGGITGELFF. The complete variable domain, with remaining parts taken from reference TRBV25-1 and TRBJ2-2, reads EADIYQTPRYLVIGTGKKITLECSQTMGHDKMYWYQQDPGMELHLIHYSYGVNSTEKGDLSSESTVSRIRTEHFPLTLESARPSHTSQYLCASSGLAGGITGELFFGEGSRLTVL.

The chain recombines TRBV5-1 with TRBJ2-3; D not resolved. The V end lost 7 bases, the J end lost 3 bases, and 12 bases lay between the germline ends. This CDR3 is built from 13 residues. In germline, CDR1 is SGHRS, CDR2 YFSETQ. DNA for the CDR3: TGCGCCAGCTCCACACTAAATACAGATACGCAGTATTTT. It codes for CASSTLNTDTQYF.

The rearrangement links TRBV18 to TRBJ2-2; tentatively, D is TRBD2 (6 bases). The CDR3 runs to 17 residues. V was cut by 1 base and J by 4 bases, with 16 bases left in between. Looked up from germline, CDR1 is KGHSH and CDR2 is LQKENI. The CDR3 nucleotides read TGTGCCAGCTCACCACTCCATTTGGCGGGGTTCACCGGGGAGCTGTTTTTT. Amino acids: CASSPLHLAGFTGELFF.

The chain employs TRBV6-2 or TRBV6-3 and TRBJ2-4; 9 nucleotides agree with TRBD2. CDR3 length equals 15 residues. V shed 3 bases, J shed 9 bases, and the junction held 9 bases outside the gene matches. The V gene's germline CDR1 is MNHEY and CDR2 SVGEGT. The CDR3 coding sequence is TGTGCCAGCAGTTATCTATTAGCGGGAGAGATCATTCAGTACTTC. This gives the protein CASSYLLAGEIIQYF.

V is TRBV6-5 and J is TRBJ2-1; D gene uncertain. Germline V gives CDR1 MNHEY, CDR2 SVGAGI. The CDR3 runs 15 residues. With 4 bases removed from V and 5 bases from J, the gap between germline ends came to 15 bases. CDR3 DNA: TGTGCCAGCAGTTCTTTTGGAGTACCTCACAATGAGCAGTTCTTC. Amino acids: CASSSFGVPHNEQFF.

CDR3 coding DNA: TGTGCCAGTAGTCCCGGGGGACAGGGGGTAGGACAGCCCCAGCATTTT. Translating gives CASSPGGQGVGQPQHF. J is TRBJ1-5 and V is TRBV19; 11 bases agree with TRBD1. The CDR3 is 16 residues long. Germline-derived CDR1 and CDR2 are LNHDA and SQIVND (reference sequence). V trimming: 5 bases; J trimming: 7 bases; junction bases outside the gene matches: 10.

This clone was seen more than once but under ten times. The chain has TRBV7-2 and TRBJ1-1; 7 nucleotides align to TRBD1. Unmatched junction bases numbered 7, after V lost 5 bases and J lost 4 bases. Looked up from germline, CDR1 is SGHTA and CDR2 is FQGNSA. This CDR3 is built from 14 residues. The CDR3 nucleotides are TGTGCCAGCAGCACCGGACCAGGGGGCACTGAAGCTTTCTTT. Its translation: CASSTGPGGTEAFF. The whole variable domain, remainder taken from reference TRBV7-2 and TRBJ1-1, is GAGVSQSPSNKVTEKGKDVELRCDPISGHTALYWYRQSLGQGLEFLIYFQGNSAPDKSGLPSDRFSAERTGGSVSTLTIQRTQQEDSAVYLCASSTGPGGTEAFFGQGTRLTVV.

The chain is built from TRBV2 and TRBJ2-5; D possibly corresponds to TRBD1 (6 bases). In germline, CDR1 is SNHLY, CDR2 FYNNEI. Trimming removed 8 bases at V and 4 bases at J, with 11 bases between. The CDR3 runs 12 residues. CDR3 sequence reads: CASGGSPETQYF. The CDR3 region has the DNA TGTGCCAGCGGGGGCAGTCCAGAGACCCAGTACTTC.

This clone was counted only a few times. The gene calls are TRBV10-3 and TRBJ1-6; 8 bases match TRBD1. The length of the CDR3 is 14 residues. Germline values: CDR1 ENHRY, CDR2 SYGVKD. V shed 4 bases, J shed 10 bases, and the junction held 6 bases outside the gene matches. CDR3 nucleotides: TGTGCCATCAGTGGGACAGGGTCGGGGTCACCCCTCCACTTT. Encoded protein: CAISGTGSGSPLHF.

The V call is TRBV29-1, the J call TRBJ2-7; 8 nucleotides line up with TRBD1. Germline V gene sequence: CDR1 SQVTM, CDR2 ANQGSEA. The CDR3 loop spans 12 amino acids. V was clipped by 4 bases and J by 3 bases; unmatched bases: 2. Here the CDR3 reads CSVGQGNYEQYF. The CDR3 DNA reads as TGCAGCGTTGGACAGGGGAACTACGAGCAGTACTTC.

The rearrangement uses TRBV28 and TRBJ1-3; D possibly corresponds to TRBD1 (5 bases). Trimming left V 3 bases short and J 2 bases short, with 11 bases between. Germline loops: CDR1 MDHEN, CDR2 SYDVKM. CDR3 length equals 15 residues. The CDR3: CASSLNRGTGNTIYF. The CDR3 coding sequence is TGTGCCAGCAGTTTGAATAGGGGAACTGGAAACACCATATATTTT. The full variable domain, with the rest looked up from reference TRBV28 and TRBJ1-3, is DVKVTQSSRYLVKRTGEKVFLECVQDMDHENMFWYRQDPGLGLRLIYFSYDVKMKEKGDIPEGYSVSREKKERFSLILESASTNQTSMYLCASSLNRGTGNTIYFGEGSWLTVV.

V and J are TRBV30 and TRBJ1-5; 8 nucleotides agree with TRBD1. CDR3 length equals 12 residues. Per the germline V gene, CDR1 is GTSNPN and CDR2 is SVGIG (reference sequence). Trimming took 7 bases from V and 3 from J; bases not matched to a gene: 2. The CDR3 DNA follows: TGTGCCTTGGACAGGGACAATCAGCCCCAGCATTTT. Translation: CALDRDNQPQHF.

Concerning this clone: The junction departs from germline at one end; a sequencing error may be responsible. The chain uses TRBV12-3 or TRBV12-4 and TRBJ2-5, with 7 bases that match TRBD1. This CDR3 contains 11 residues. The CDR3 spells CASSLQGPGHF. DNA for the CDR3: TGTGCCAGCAGCCTACAGGGGCCCGGCCACTTC.

V is TRBV2 and J is TRBJ1-3, with TRBD1 matching 7 bases. The CDR3 has 17 amino acids. Per germline, CDR1 SNHLY and CDR2 FYNNEI. J gave up 2 bases and V 0 bases, and 7 bases lay outside the gene matches. This chain's CDR3 is CASSEAGQPRTGNTIYF. The CDR3 bases are TGTGCCAGCAGTGAAGCGGGACAGCCGCGGACTGGAAACACCATATATTTT.

The chain links TRBV5-1 to TRBJ2-2; tentatively, D is TRBD2 (6 bases). The CDR3 totals 12 residues. V was clipped by 4 bases and J by 7 bases, with 8 bases between them. Germline V gene lookup returns CDR1 SGHRS and CDR2 YFSETQ. The CDR3 protein is CASSQGGGELFF. For the CDR3, the DNA is TGCGCCAGCAGCCAGGGAGGCGGGGAGCTGTTTTTT.

A single count supports this clone. The rearrangement joins TRBV11-3 to TRBJ1-4; D gene unclear. Trimming pared 2 bases from V and 2 bases from J, leaving 15 bases between. Germline assignment: CDR1 SGHNT and CDR2 YENEEA. The CDR3 consists of 17 residues. CDR3 sequence: CASSLLLNTATNEKLFF. CDR3 DNA: TGTGCCAGCAGCTTACTTTTAAACACAGCTACTAATGAAAAACTGTTTTTT. Based on the CDR3 plus reference TRBV11-3 and TRBJ1-4, the full variable domain is EAGVVQSPRYKIIEKKQPVAFWCNPISGHNTLYWYLQNLGQGPELLIRYENEEAVDDSQLPKDRFSAERLKGVDSTLKIQPAELGDSAVYLCASSLLLNTATNEKLFFGSGTQLSVL.

This chain links TRBV21-1 with TRBJ2-7; the D call TRBD1 from the table was never checked on the DNA. TRBV21-1 is a recognized pseudogene. The length of the CDR3 is 17 residues. CDR3 region: CASSKAIYRGISYEQYF. The CDR3 coding sequence is TGTGCCAGCAGCAAAGCCATATACAGGGGGATTTCGTACGAGCAGTACTTC.

CDR3 nucleotide sequence: TGTGCTAGTCCCGGCAGGGGCGTTACTAACCAAGAGACCCAGTACTTC. Encoded protein: CASPGRGVTNQETQYF. This sequence joins TRBV12-5 and TRBJ2-5, with D maybe TRBD1 (6 bases). The CDR3 totals 16 residues. V was trimmed by 8 bases and J by 0 bases, leaving 19 bases between them. CDR1 is LGHNT and CDR2 is FRNRAP in the germline V gene.

The gene calls are TRBV3-1 (or the pseudogene TRBV3-2) and TRBJ2-7; D not resolved. V was pared by 1 base and J by 6 bases, with 13 bases between. The CDR3 contains 14 residues. Per the germline V gene, CDR1 is LGHDT and CDR2 is YNNKEL (reference sequence). CDR3 coding DNA: TGTGCCAGCAGCCAAGGGGTGACATCCGGCGAGCAGTACTTC. Translated, it gives CASSQGVTSGEQYF.

The genes are TRBV20-1 and TRBJ1-4, with 12 bases matching TRBD1. J was trimmed by 7 bases and V by 3 bases; bases with no gene match: 9. The CDR3 has 16 residues. The germline V gene encodes CDR1 DFQATT and CDR2 SNEGSKA (reference sequence). This chain's CDR3 is CSASRDRGRFGEKLFF. CDR3 DNA: TGCAGTGCTAGTCGGGACAGGGGGCGTTTTGGTGAAAAACTGTTTTTT.